This T cell receptor beta chain emerged from a study of shared clonotypes between healthy human individuals. At the level of the study: A couple of women and three men aged 18 to 49 made up the donors.

Some clones are missing from TCRdb's copy, which holds only in-frame ones; the method was immunoSEQ multiplex PCR. The sample records a few million clones, approximately 90% being singletons. Trimming cost V 4 bases and J 0 bases, with 16 bases left between them. CDR1 is SQVTM, CDR2 ANQGSEA, per germline. This CDR3 is built from 17 residues. Donors were healthy HIV-negative adults without recently reported acute infections or vaccinations. The V and J genes are TRBV29-1 and TRBJ2-6; D gene ambiguous. Sequencing input: naive CD4+ T cells sorted from blood. Subset denoted: CD45RA+ positively selected. The sequence came from a man younger than 30 in good health. In DNA, the CDR3 is TGCAGCGTTGTTTGGCAGGACCCCTTCTCTGGGGCCAACGTCCTGACTTTC. It specifies CSVVWQDPFSGANVLTF.